These 3 T cell receptor beta chains were sequenced from one sample in a study of cytomegalovirus exposure and HLA in healthy donors. 13 Jbeta primers and 60 Vbeta primers were used for the PCR. Here immunoSEQ multiplex PCR was the method, and the copy in TCRdb shows in-frame clones only, minus some. The sample shows roughly 190,000 clones, roughly 83% of them seen only once. The sequencing sample was made of PBMCs. The receptors were sampled from a woman aged 50 to 60 in good health and CMV-seronegative.

The chain carries TRBV19 and TRBJ2-7, with 7 positions matching TRBD2. V was clipped by 5 bases and J by 6 bases; unmatched bases: 10. CDR3 size: 14 residues. Per the germline V gene, CDR1 is LNHDA and CDR2 is SQIVND (reference sequence). CDR3: CASSLGGGPREQYF. Here the CDR3 DNA reads TGTGCCAGTAGTCTCGGGGGAGGGCCCCGCGAGCAGTACTTC.

J is TRBJ2-5 and V is TRBV27; 8 bases are shared with TRBD1. Germline V gene lookup returns CDR1 MNHEY and CDR2 SMNVEV (reference sequence). This CDR3 contains 18 residues. With 1 base clipped from V and 3 bases from J, the junction kept 13 bases outside the gene matches. The CDR3 region has the DNA TGTGCCAGCAGTTTATACGACAGGGGATTCCCTCCTAAAGAGACCCAGTACTTC. Its protein is CASSLYDRGFPPKETQYF.

This clone was picked up a small number of times. The rearrangement links TRBV28 to TRBJ1-1, with 7 bases that match TRBD1. The ends lost 6 bases at V and 0 bases at J; junction bases unmatched: 13. Germline values: CDR1 MDHEN, CDR2 SYDVKM. This CDR3 has 17 residues. The CDR3 bases are TGTGCCAGCAGGCCCGGGACAGCATTAACCATGAACACTGAAGCTTTCTTT. Protein sequence: CASRPGTALTMNTEAFF. Full variable domain (rest looked up from reference TRBV28 and TRBJ1-1): DVKVTQSSRYLVKRTGEKVFLECVQDMDHENMFWYRQDPGLGLRLIYFSYDVKMKEKGDIPEGYSVSREKKERFSLILESASTNQTSMYLCASRPGTALTMNTEAFFGQGTRLTVV.